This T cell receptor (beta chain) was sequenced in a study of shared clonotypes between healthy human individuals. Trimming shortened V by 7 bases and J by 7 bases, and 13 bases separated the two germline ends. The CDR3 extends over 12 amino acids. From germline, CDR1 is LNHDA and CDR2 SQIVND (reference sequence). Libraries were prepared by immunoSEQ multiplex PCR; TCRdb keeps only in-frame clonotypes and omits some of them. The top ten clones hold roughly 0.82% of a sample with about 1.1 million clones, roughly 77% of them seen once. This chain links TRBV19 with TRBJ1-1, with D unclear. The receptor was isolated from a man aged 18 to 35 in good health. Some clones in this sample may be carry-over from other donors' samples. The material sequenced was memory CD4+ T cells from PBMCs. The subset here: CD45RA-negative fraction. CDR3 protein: CASTRMGFEAFF. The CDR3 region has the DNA TGTGCCAGTACCCGAATGGGTTTTGAAGCTTTCTTT.